One sample yielded the 8 T cell receptor beta chains listed below, sequenced in a study of T cells in Graves' hyperthyroidism and ophthalmopathy. It was RNA transcripts that yielded the amplified TCR beta CDR3 regions. During a first-round RT-PCR of the TCR CDR3, the HTBI primer set was used. TCRdb passed the multiplex PCR reads through MiXCR, listing each CDR3 protein once. The sample shows 360,000 or so distinct CDR3 sequences, 15% of them seen only once. The sequencing sample was made of blood. The receptors come from a woman aged 55-69 years with Graves' ophthalmopathy.

For the CDR3, the DNA is TGTGCCAGCAGTTACAGGCGGGAGAATTCACCCCTCCACTTT. Its protein is CASSYRRENSPLHF. The V and J genes are TRBV6-2 or TRBV6-3 and TRBJ1-6, with D unclear. V dropped 2 bases and J dropped 7 bases, with 9 bases sitting between them. The germline V gene encodes CDR1 MNHEY and CDR2 SVGEGT. This CDR3 comprises 14 residues.

This clonotype was picked up many times. The chain recombines TRBV7-2 with TRBJ1-1; 8 bases agree with TRBD1. Germline V gene data show CDR1 as SGHTA and CDR2 as FQGNSA. The J segment lost 4 bases and the V segment lost 5 bases, leaving 3 bases of the junction unmatched. There are 13 residues in the CDR3. CDR3 region: CASSQGAGTEAFF. In DNA, the CDR3 is TGTGCCAGCAGCCAGGGGGCGGGCACTGAAGCTTTCTTT.

This clonotype was counted ten times or more. The gene calls are TRBV20-1 and TRBJ2-7; maybe TRBD1 (6 bases). CDR1 and CDR2 from the germline V gene are DFQATT and SNEGSKA (reference sequence). Trimming removed 6 bases at V and 2 bases at J, with 14 bases between. There are 13 residues in the CDR3. The CDR3 reads CSAKNRDPYEQYF. CDR3 coding DNA: TGCAGTGCGAAGAACAGGGACCCCTACGAGCAGTACTTC.

This clonotype has at least ten counts. This chain connects TRBV2 to TRBJ1-5; D call uncertain. Germline loops: CDR1 SNHLY, CDR2 FYNNEI. With 3 bases removed from V and 7 bases from J, the gap between germline ends came to 16 bases. This CDR3 has 15 residues. As DNA, the CDR3 is TGTGCCAGCAGTGAGGGTTGGGGTGGAGGACAGCCCCAGCATTTT. Translated: CASSEGWGGGQPQHF. The whole variable domain, filled in from reference TRBV2 and TRBJ1-5, reads EPEVTQTPSHQVTQMGQEVILRCVPISNHLYFYWYRQILGQKVEFLVSFYNNEISEKSEIFDDQFSVERPDGSNFTLKIRSTKLEDSAMYFCASSEGWGGGQPQHFGDGTRLSIL.

The chain combines TRBV7-6 with TRBJ2-5, with a weak D call TRBD1 (5 bases). Germline V gives CDR1 SGHVS, CDR2 FNYEAQ. The CDR3 length is 14 residues. The germline V and J ends were trimmed by 3 bases and 3 bases, with 11 bases remaining between them. DNA of the CDR3: TGTGCCAGCAGCTTGTGGCGCAGGGAAGAGACCCAGTACTTC. Amino acid sequence: CASSLWRREETQYF.

V gene TRBV10-3 combines with J gene TRBJ2-1, with D possibly TRBD1 on 5 matching bases. Germline CDR1 and CDR2: ENHRY and SYGVKD. This CDR3 is 12 amino acids long. V was pared by 11 bases and J by 7 bases, with 15 bases between. The CDR3 region has the DNA TGTGCCGTGGGGCGGAGTCTTAATGAGCAGTTCTTC. It encodes CAVGRSLNEQFF.

This clonotype was picked up many times. The chain joins TRBV30 to TRBJ2-7, with D unclear. This CDR3 region has 12 residues. V was shortened by 1 base and J by 3 bases, with 7 bases between the two germline ends. CDR1 is GTSNPN and CDR2 is SVGIG in the germline V gene (reference sequence). CDR3 sequence (DNA): TGTGCCTGGAGTGGGGTCCACTACGAGCAGTACTTC. This codes for CAWSGVHYEQYF.

This clonotype showed up many times. CDR3 in amino acids: CAWSASGWAQYF. CDR3 bases: TGTGCCTGGAGTGCCTCGGGGTGGGCGCAGTATTTT. The chain carries TRBV30 and TRBJ2-3; TRBD2 might be the D (5 bases). This CDR3 region has 12 residues. V dropped 1 base and J dropped 10 bases, with 12 bases sitting between them. The germline gives CDR1 GTSNPN, CDR2 SVGIG (reference sequence).